Listed below are T cell receptor beta chains from one sample, sequenced in a study of chemoradiotherapy in HPV16-positive cancers. Profiled with immunoSEQ multiplex PCR; TCRdb holds only in-frame clones, not every one. The sample includes roughly 19,000 clones, approximately 80% seen only once; the top ten take approximately 3.5%. Sample: blood, taken from a patient who underwent chemoradiotherapy. These TCRs come from a human donor with HPV-associated anogenital cancer. CDR3s include the opening cysteine and the closing phenylalanine or tryptophan. D genes are given only for firm matches. The listing skips clone size in some rows; elsewhere it reads once, few, many or a size class.

v_gene	j_gene	len	d_gene	abundance	CDR3nt	CDR3aa
TRBV11-2	TRBJ2-5	17	TRBD1	-	TGTGCCAGCAGCTTAGAGAGGGGACAGGGGTGGCAAGAGACCCAGTACTTC	CASSLERGQGWQETQYF
TRBV27	TRBJ2-3	16	TRBD2	-	TGTGCCAGCAGTATCACGACTAGCGGGGGGGCAGATACGCAGTATTTT	CASSITTSGGADTQYF
TRBV2	TRBJ2-7	14	-	-	TGTGCCAGCACTGACAGTCGTATCTCCTACGAGCAGTACTTC	CASTDSRISYEQYF
TRBV11-2	TRBJ2-3	17	-	-	TGTGCCAGCAGCCTCGAATCCGTGCGCGGACACACAGATACGCAGTATTTT	CASSLESVRGHTDTQYF
TRBV5-1	TRBJ1-1	15	TRBD1	-	TGCGCCAGCAGCCTGGACAGGGGGCCGATGACTGAAGCTTTCTTT	CASSLDRGPMTEAFF
TRBV5-4	TRBJ2-3	17	TRBD2	once	TGTGCCAGCAGCTCCCGCCTAGCGGGGGGACCCACAGATACGCAGTATTTT	CASSSRLAGGPTDTQYF
TRBV4-2	TRBJ2-7	15	TRBD2	-	TGTGCCAGCAGCCAAGCTACGGGGGGATCCTACGAGCAGTACTTC	CASSQATGGSYEQYF
TRBV28	TRBJ2-7	16	-	-	TGTGCCAGCAGTCCGACGGGAGAGGGGAACGGTCGCGAGCAGTACTTC	CASSPTGEGNGREQYF
TRBV18	TRBJ2-7	12	-	-	TGTGCCAGCTCACAAACGGGGCGCGAGCAGTACTTC	CASSQTGREQYF
TRBV7-8	TRBJ2-2	17	-	-	TGTGCCAGCAGCTTCTTCGGGGGACCGGGATTCACCGGGGAGCTGTTTTTT	CASSFFGGPGFTGELFF
TRBV11-3	TRBJ2-2	15	-	-	TGTGCCAGCAGCATAGCTACAGTCCGAGGCGGGGAGCTGTTTTTT	CASSIATVRGGELFF
TRBV18	TRBJ2-5	14	-	-	TGTGCCAGCTCACAGACCGGGCCGAGGGAGACCCAGTACTTC	CASSQTGPRETQYF
TRBV16	TRBJ1-5	15	-	-	TGTGCCAGCAGCCACACAGGGCGGGGAGATCAGCCCCAGCATTTT	CASSHTGRGDQPQHF
TRBV7-8	TRBJ1-2	14	TRBD1	once	TGTGCCAGCAGCTTAGCCTCGACAGGGTATGGCTACACCTTC	CASSLASTGYGYTF
TRBV10-1	TRBJ2-3	14	TRBD2	-	TGCGCCAGCAGCCGAGACACTAGCGGAGATACGCAGTATTTT	CASSRDTSGDTQYF
TRBV19	TRBJ1-1	13	-	-	TGTGCCAGTAGAACCTCCAGGGTGGACGAAGCTTTCTTT	CASRTSRVDEAFF
TRBV6-1	TRBJ1-4	14	-	-	TGTGCCAGCAGTGAAGGGCAGGGGCCGGAAAAACTGTTTTTT	CASSEGQGPEKLFF
TRBV18	TRBJ1-5	15	-	few	TGTGCCAGCTCAAAGGGGGGCGGAAGCAATCAGCCCCAGCATTTT	CASSKGGGSNQPQHF
TRBV6-5	TRBJ2-1	13	-	-	TGTGCCAGCAGTCAAATAAAGGGGAATGAGCAGTTCTTC	CASSQIKGNEQFF
TRBV7-3	TRBJ2-7	16	TRBD2	-	TGTGCCAGCAGCCCAAAGGCGGGGGGGATAATCTACGAGCAGTACTTC	CASSPKAGGIIYEQYF
TRBV5-8	TRBJ2-7	15	-	-	TGTGCCAGCAGCCGTCGGTTGGGGGTTTCCTACGAGCAGTACTTC	CASSRRLGVSYEQYF
TRBV6-4	TRBJ2-3	16	TRBD2	-	TGTGCCAGCAGTGACTCGAGTCGGGGGGGCAGGGATACGCAGTATTTT	CASSDSSRGGRDTQYF
TRBV6-1	TRBJ2-5	16	TRBD2	-	TGTGCCAGCAGTGCCTCTGGACTAGCGGGGTTAGAGACCCAGTACTTC	CASSASGLAGLETQYF
TRBV29-1	TRBJ2-7	14	TRBD2	-	TGCAGCGTTCAAATCGGGACGGGGGGCTACGAGCAGTACTTC	CSVQIGTGGYEQYF
TRBV5-1	TRBJ2-7	12	-	-	TGCGCCAGCAGCCCGGACGGATACGAGCAGTACTTC	CASSPDGYEQYF
TRBV28	TRBJ2-5	15	TRBD1	-	TGTGCCATCGCCCGGACAGGGCAACAGGGGGAGACCCAGTACTTC	CAIARTGQQGETQYF
TRBV27	TRBJ2-1	15	TRBD2	-	TGTGCCAGCAGTCACCTTACCGGACTAGCGGGTGAGCAGTTCTTC	CASSHLTGLAGEQFF
TRBV7-6	TRBJ2-1	11	-	-	TGTGCCAGCAGCTTAAGCCATGAGCAGTTCTTC	CASSLSHEQFF
TRBV5-5	TRBJ1-5	13	TRBD1	-	TGTGCCAGCAGCTTGTCAGGGGGACAGCCCCAGCATTTT	CASSLSGGQPQHF
TRBV28	TRBJ2-7	12	-	-	TGTGCCAGCAGTTTAGAAGACTACGAGCAGTACTTC	CASSLEDYEQYF
TRBV4-3	TRBJ2-7	13	-	-	TGCGCCAGCAGTCCCGTACCAGGATACGAGCAGTACTTC	CASSPVPGYEQYF
TRBV28	TRBJ1-1	14	-	-	TGTGCCAGCAGTACAAGGACAGTTAACACTGAAGCTTTCTTT	CASSTRTVNTEAFF
TRBV27	TRBJ2-5	18	TRBD2	-	TGTGCCAGCAGTCATTGGGCTAGCGGGGGTCGATACCAAGAGACCCAGTACTTC	CASSHWASGGRYQETQYF
TRBV5-1	TRBJ2-6	15	-	-	TGCGCCAGCAGCTTGGCTCTCTCTGGGGCCAACGTCCTGACTTTC	CASSLALSGANVLTF
TRBV29-1	TRBJ2-3	13	TRBD2	-	TGCAGCGTTCCAAGCGGGGGGGCAGATACGCAGTATTTT	CSVPSGGADTQYF
TRBV19	TRBJ1-2	16	-	once	TGTGCCAGTAGTTCCCTAAACAGGGCCCTAGACTATGGCTACACCTTC	CASSSLNRALDYGYTF
TRBV4-3	TRBJ2-7	16	TRBD2	-	TGCGCCAGCAGCCAAGATACGGCGGGGACTACCTACGAGCAGTACTTC	CASSQDTAGTTYEQYF
TRBV11-1	TRBJ1-1	13	-	-	TGTGCCAGCAGCTCCGGGTTGAACACTGAAGCTTTCTTT	CASSSGLNTEAFF
TRBV10-1	TRBJ1-4	16	-	-	TGCGCCAGCAGTGAGTCGGCGACAGGATCGAATGAAAAACTGTTTTTT	CASSESATGSNEKLFF
TRBV2	TRBJ1-2	15	-	few	TGTGCCAGCACTAGAAGCGGCGATAGGACGGGAGGCTACACCTTC	CASTRSGDRTGGYTF
TRBV5-1	TRBJ2-3	13	TRBD1	-	TGCGCCAGCAGGGCTGTCGGACAGGTCACGCAGTATTTT	CASRAVGQVTQYF
TRBV18	TRBJ2-1	15	-	-	TGTGCCAGCTCACTAGGGGGGGTTATCTACAATGAGCAGTTCTTC	CASSLGGVIYNEQFF
TRBV5-1	TRBJ2-1	17	-	-	TGCGCCAGCAGCCTGGCCTCTCCTGGCGGCACCTACAATGAGCAGTTCTTC	CASSLASPGGTYNEQFF
TRBV10-3	TRBJ2-6	17	-	-	TGTGCCATCGGAACAGGAACCCTCTTTCGCGGGGCCAACGTCCTGACTTTC	CAIGTGTLFRGANVLTF
TRBV5-1	TRBJ2-5	11	-	-	TGCGCCAGCAGCCAGGGGGAGACCCAGTACTTC	CASSQGETQYF
TRBV7-9	TRBJ1-1	14	TRBD1	-	TGTGCCAGCAGCCCCGGACAGGGGGGGACTGAAGCTTTCTTT	CASSPGQGGTEAFF
TRBV30	TRBJ1-5	16	-	-	TGTGCCTGGAGTGTAGGGACACCGGTGGCCAATCAGCCCCAGCATTTT	CAWSVGTPVANQPQHF
TRBV19	TRBJ1-1	15	-	-	TGTGCCAGTAGTACCGGACTGCACCCGAACACTGAAGCTTTCTTT	CASSTGLHPNTEAFF
TRBV5-1	TRBJ2-7	15	TRBD1	-	TGCGCCAGCAGCTTGGCCAATCAGGGGGCCTACGAGCAGTACTTC	CASSLANQGAYEQYF
TRBV2	TRBJ2-3	15	-	-	TGTGCCAGCAGTGTTTCCCCGGAGGGCACAGATACGCAGTATTTT	CASSVSPEGTDTQYF
TRBV5-6	TRBJ1-2	14	-	-	TGTGCCAGCAGCTGGACGGGGCCGTCCTATGGCTACACCTTC	CASSWTGPSYGYTF
TRBV7-9	TRBJ1-2	12	-	-	TGTGCCAGCAGCTCTGGACTCTATGGCTACACCTTC	CASSSGLYGYTF
TRBV6-6	TRBJ2-2	14	TRBD1	once	TGTGCCAGCATGCAGGGGGCGCCCACCGGGGAGCTGTTTTTT	CASMQGAPTGELFF
TRBV7-2	TRBJ2-7	13	TRBD1	-	TGTGCCAGCAGCTACGACAGGGCCTACGAGCAGTACTTC	CASSYDRAYEQYF